This TCR beta chain was captured by sequencing in a study of blood T cell repertoires in COVID-19. The overall study: The analysed material was cDNA or gDNA that came from T cells, B-cell-depleted T cells, or PBMCs.

Original processing methods: Nucleated cell counts were estimated from reference gene primer amplification. Clones were sequenced by immunoSEQ multiplex PCR, and TCRdb holds only the in-frame ones, with some missing. That table supplies the V and J calls and clone size; D and trimming were determined from the DNA. The sample carries tens of thousands of clones, approximately 88% recorded once. This CDR3 has 13 residues. With V trimmed by 1 base and J by 6 bases, 3 bases remained unmatched. Germline V gene sequence: CDR1 SGHVS, CDR2 FNYEAQ. The chain employs TRBV7-6 and TRBJ2-7; 7 nucleotides match TRBD1. The sample taken for sequencing was peripheral blood. This sequence was found in a woman between 50 and 59 years old with acute or convalescent COVID-19. Here the CDR3 reads CASSLGAGGEQYF. In DNA form, the CDR3 reads TGTGCCAGCAGCTTAGGGGCAGGGGGCGAGCAGTACTTC.